This entry lists 5 T cell receptor beta chains sequenced from one sample in a study of blood T cell repertoires in COVID-19. TCRdb's table, derived via immunoSEQ multiplex PCR, lists solely in-frame clones and lacks some. The top ten clones hold under 10% of a sample with under 140,000 clones, 70% to 80% of them seen once. The sequencing sample was made of peripheral blood. These receptors originate from a woman between 55 and 75 years old with acute or convalescent COVID-19.

This CDR3 is CASSRGQGSAQFF. In DNA form, the CDR3 reads TGTGCCAGCAGCAGAGGACAGGGGAGCGCACAGTTCTTC. The rearrangement links TRBV7-9 to TRBJ2-1; TRBD1 matches at 9 bases. CDR3 length: 13 residues. The junction had 9 bases not matched to a gene; V was cut back by 5 bases and J by 13 bases. Germline-derived CDR1 and CDR2 are SEHNR and FQNEAQ (reference sequence). Combining the CDR3 with reference TRBV7-9 and TRBJ2-1 gives the whole variable domain DTGVSQNPRHKITKRGQNVTFRCDPISEHNRLYWYRQTLGQGPEFLTYFQNEAQLEKSRLLSDRFSAERPKGSFSTLEIQRTEQGDSAMYLCASSRGQGSAQFFGPGTRLTVL.

This clone was picked up a small number of times. The rearrangement links TRBV19 to TRBJ1-5; a weak D match, TRBD1 (6 bases). The germline CDR1 and CDR2 sequences are LNHDA and SQIVND (reference sequence). The length of the CDR3 is 20 residues. Trimming cost V 0 bases and J 2 bases, with 23 bases left between them. The CDR3 DNA reads as TGTGCCAGTAGTATAGATCAGGGGTCGGGAGGACTCTGGGGCAATCAGCCCCAGCATTTT. Translated, it gives CASSIDQGSGGLWGNQPQHF.

The V gene is TRBV6-5, the J gene TRBJ2-7; TRBD2 might be the D (6 bases). The CDR3 is 13 amino acids. V was clipped by 11 bases and J by 3 bases, with 17 bases between them. From germline, CDR1 is MNHEY and CDR2 SVGAGI. Here the CDR3 reads CAGLEGSLYEQYF. CDR3 coding DNA: TGTGCCGGACTGGAGGGGTCCCTCTACGAGCAGTACTTC.

This rearrangement joins TRBV6-5 to TRBJ2-3; 7 nucleotides match TRBD1. The V gene end was trimmed by 0 bases and the J gene end by 1 base; junction bases not matched to a gene: 1. CDR3 length equals 15 residues. The germline CDR1 and CDR2 sequences are MNHEY and SVGAGI. The CDR3 here is CASSYSGQGTDTQYF. In DNA form, the CDR3 reads TGTGCCAGCAGTTACTCCGGACAGGGCACAGATACGCAGTATTTT.

The V call is TRBV5-5, the J call TRBJ1-4, with 7 positions matching TRBD1. The J segment lost 5 bases and the V segment lost 4 bases, leaving 8 bases of the junction unmatched. Germline V gene lookup returns CDR1 SGHKS and CDR2 YYEKEE (reference sequence). The CDR3 runs 15 residues. In DNA form, the CDR3 reads TGTGCCAGCAGCGCCCGACAGGGCCTCAATGAAAAACTGTTTTTT. Translation gives CASSARQGLNEKLFF.